This T cell receptor beta chain derives from a study of cytomegalovirus exposure and HLA in healthy donors. About the study: Per a later analysis, the roughly 680 first-cohort and 120 or so validation repertoires shared one platform.

This clone is a singleton in its sample. What it recognizes is unknown. Overall study findings and caveats: Both high specificity and high sensitivity reportedly marked the classifier's diagnosis of cytomegalovirus status.

V dropped 0 bases and J dropped 0 bases, with 9 bases sitting between them. This CDR3 spans 16 amino acids. CDR1 is SEHNR and CDR2 is FQNEAQ in the germline V gene (reference sequence). Assay: immunoSEQ multiplex PCR; the TCRdb copy retains only in-frame clones and omits some. The data contain approximately 160,000 clones, roughly 96% of them singletons. This clonotype originated in a woman between 18 and 29 years old in good health and CMV-seronegative. Sequenced sample: PBMCs. This rearrangement joins TRBV7-9 to TRBJ1-3, with D uncertain. The CDR3 sequence is CASSLAVQISGNTIYF. The CDR3 region has the DNA TGTGCCAGCAGCTTAGCGGTCCAGATCTCTGGAAACACCATATATTTT. Full variable domain (rest looked up from reference TRBV7-9 and TRBJ1-3): DTGVSQNPRHKITKRGQNVTFRCDPISEHNRLYWYRQTLGQGPEFLTYFQNEAQLEKSRLLSDRFSAERPKGSFSTLEIQRTEQGDSAMYLCASSLAVQISGNTIYFGEGSWLTVV.